Here is one T cell receptor (beta chain) with its context. Its target is not known. The data were obtained in a study of shared clonotypes between healthy human individuals. Findings of the study overall: Specimens sampled were limited to blood, with tissue repertoires likely differing.

Germline CDR1 reads SGHTA; CDR2 reads FQGNSA. The V end lost 2 bases, the J end lost 8 bases, and 13 bases lay between the germline ends. The CDR3 has 14 amino acids. Assay used: immunoSEQ multiplex PCR; TCRdb lists only in-frame clones, some missing. The sample records over a million clones, about 76% being singletons. The sequenced material came from memory CD4+ T cells sorted from blood. The subset denotes: CD45RA-negative fraction. The receptor's source is a man aged 18 to 30 in good health. This chain links TRBV7-2 with TRBJ1-5; weak D call: TRBD1 (6 bases). The CDR3 protein is CASSLYGGWEPQHF. For the CDR3, the DNA is TGTGCCAGCAGCTTATATGGGGGCTGGGAGCCCCAGCATTTT.